This TCR beta chain stems from a study of sequential checkpoint blockade in melanoma. Study details: Patients were randomized 1:1 to nivolumab-then-ipilimumab or ipilimumab-then-nivolumab first-line.

Treatment denoted: randomized to nivolumab then ipilimumab (arm A) or the reverse (arm B). Sorted cells were live CD3+CD8+, lacking CD19 and CD56, from PBMCs. Trimming shortened V by 3 bases and J by 6 bases, and 11 bases separated the two germline ends. CDR3 length equals 13 residues. Germline V gene data show CDR1 as SGHAT and CDR2 as FQNNGV. The assay was immunoSEQ multiplex PCR, and TCRdb's table has in-frame clones only and misses some. This table holds 17,000 or so clones, over 60% found once. Sequenced material: CD8+ T cells sorted from blood (inferred from file names), taken from a patient given nivolumab and ipilimumab in sequence. This sequence joins TRBV11-2 and TRBJ1-1; no clear D gene. The source of this sequence is a human donor with melanoma. Here the CDR3 DNA reads TGTGCCAGCAGCTTTGGCGGATTCCCTGAAGCTTTCTTT. It encodes CASSFGGFPEAFF. Looking up the rest from reference TRBV11-2 and TRBJ1-1 gives the full variable domain: EAGVAQSPRYKIIEKRQSVAFWCNPISGHATLYWYQQILGQGPKLLIQFQNNGVVDDSQLPKDRFSAERLKGVDSTLKIQPAKLEDSAVYLCASSFGGFPEAFFGQGTRLTVV.